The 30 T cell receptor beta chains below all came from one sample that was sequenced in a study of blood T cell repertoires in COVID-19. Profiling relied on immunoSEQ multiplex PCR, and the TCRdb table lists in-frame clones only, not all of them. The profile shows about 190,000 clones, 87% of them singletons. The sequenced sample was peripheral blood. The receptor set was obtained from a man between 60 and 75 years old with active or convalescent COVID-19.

The CDR3 protein is CASSSGAGNTIYF. For the CDR3, the DNA is TGTGCCAGCAGTTCAGGGGCTGGAAACACCATATATTTT. This chain joins TRBV12-3 or TRBV12-4 and TRBJ1-3; D might be TRBD1 (6 bases). V was clipped by 4 bases and J by 2 bases, with 6 bases between them. The length of the CDR3 is 13 residues.

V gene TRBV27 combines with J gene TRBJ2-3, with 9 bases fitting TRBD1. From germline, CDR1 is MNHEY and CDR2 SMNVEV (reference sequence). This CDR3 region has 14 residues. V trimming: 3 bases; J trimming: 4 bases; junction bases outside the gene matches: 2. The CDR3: CASSLGQGADTQYF. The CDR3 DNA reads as TGTGCCAGCAGTTTGGGACAGGGCGCAGATACGCAGTATTTT.

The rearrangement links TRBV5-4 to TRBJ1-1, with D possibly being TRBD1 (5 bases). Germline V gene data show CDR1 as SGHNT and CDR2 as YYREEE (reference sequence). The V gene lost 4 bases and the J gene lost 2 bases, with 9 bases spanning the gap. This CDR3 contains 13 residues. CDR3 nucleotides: TGTGCCAGCAGCCCGGACACTAACACTGAAGCTTTCTTT. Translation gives CASSPDTNTEAFF.

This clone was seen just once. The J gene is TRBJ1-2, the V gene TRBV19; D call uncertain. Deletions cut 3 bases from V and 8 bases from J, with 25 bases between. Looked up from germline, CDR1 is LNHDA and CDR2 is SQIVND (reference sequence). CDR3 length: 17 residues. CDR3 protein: CASSMESTNLLTGGYTF. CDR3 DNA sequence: TGTGCCAGTAGTATGGAATCGACAAACCTGCTAACTGGGGGCTACACCTTC. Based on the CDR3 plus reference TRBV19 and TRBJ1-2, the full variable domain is DGGITQSPKYLFRKEGQNVTLSCEQNLNHDAMYWYRQDPGQGLRLIYYSQIVNDFQKGDIAEGYSVSREKKESFPLTVTSAQKNPTAFYLCASSMESTNLLTGGYTFGSGTRLTVV.

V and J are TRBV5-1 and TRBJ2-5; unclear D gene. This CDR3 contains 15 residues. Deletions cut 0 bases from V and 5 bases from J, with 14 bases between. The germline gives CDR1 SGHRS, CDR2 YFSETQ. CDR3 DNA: TGCGCCAGCAGCTTGGACCACCCCTCGAGGGAGACCCAGTACTTC. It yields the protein CASSLDHPSRETQYF.

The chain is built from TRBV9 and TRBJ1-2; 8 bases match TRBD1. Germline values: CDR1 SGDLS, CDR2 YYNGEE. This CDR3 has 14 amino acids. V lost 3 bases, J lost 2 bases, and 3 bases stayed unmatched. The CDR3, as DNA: TGTGCCAGCAGCGCCCAGGGGGCGAACTATGGCTACACCTTC. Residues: CASSAQGANYGYTF.

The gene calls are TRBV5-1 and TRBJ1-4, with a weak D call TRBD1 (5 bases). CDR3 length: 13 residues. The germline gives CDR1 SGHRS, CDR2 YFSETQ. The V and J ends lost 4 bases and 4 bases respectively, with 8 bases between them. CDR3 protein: CASSPDSNEKLFF. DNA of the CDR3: TGCGCCAGCAGCCCCGACAGTAATGAAAAACTGTTTTTT.

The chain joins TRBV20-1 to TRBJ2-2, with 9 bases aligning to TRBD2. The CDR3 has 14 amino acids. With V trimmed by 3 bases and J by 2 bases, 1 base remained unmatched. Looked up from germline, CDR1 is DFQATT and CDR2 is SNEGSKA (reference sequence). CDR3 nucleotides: TGCAGTGCTAGTAGCGGGGGTAACACCGGGGAGCTGTTTTTT. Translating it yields CSASSGGNTGELFF.

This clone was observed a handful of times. In DNA form, the CDR3 reads TGTGCCAGCAGTGAGACTTCAGGGGAGCTGTTTTTT. Its translation: CASSETSGELFF. This chain connects TRBV6-1 to TRBJ2-2; no reliable D call. The germline V and J ends were trimmed by 3 bases and 8 bases, with 7 bases remaining between them. The CDR3 is made up of 12 amino acids. Germline V gene lookup returns CDR1 MNHNS and CDR2 SASEGT.

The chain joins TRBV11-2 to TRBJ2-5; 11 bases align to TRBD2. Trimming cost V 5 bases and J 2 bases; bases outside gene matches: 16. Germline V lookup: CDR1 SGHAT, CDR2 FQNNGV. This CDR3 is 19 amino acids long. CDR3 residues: CASSPWPRVTSGAQETQYF. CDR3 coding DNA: TGTGCCAGCAGCCCATGGCCCCGCGTGACTAGCGGGGCGCAAGAGACCCAGTACTTC.

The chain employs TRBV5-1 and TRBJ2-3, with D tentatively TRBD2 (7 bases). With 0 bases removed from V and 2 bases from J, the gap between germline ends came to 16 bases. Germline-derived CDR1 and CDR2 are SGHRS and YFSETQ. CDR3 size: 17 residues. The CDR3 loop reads CASSLGVGGGLTDTQYF. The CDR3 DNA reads TGCGCCAGCAGCTTGGGAGTAGGCGGGGGCCTCACAGATACGCAGTATTTT.

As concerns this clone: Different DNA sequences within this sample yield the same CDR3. CDR3 residues: CASSYSYRKETQYF. The CDR3 region has the DNA TGTGCCAGCAGTTACAGTTACAGGAAAGAGACCCAGTACTTC. J is TRBJ2-5 and V is TRBV6-5; tentative D call: TRBD1 (5 bases). CDR3 length: 14 residues. The V gene lost 2 bases and the J gene lost 3 bases, with 10 bases spanning the gap. Germline V gene sequence: CDR1 MNHEY, CDR2 SVGAGI.

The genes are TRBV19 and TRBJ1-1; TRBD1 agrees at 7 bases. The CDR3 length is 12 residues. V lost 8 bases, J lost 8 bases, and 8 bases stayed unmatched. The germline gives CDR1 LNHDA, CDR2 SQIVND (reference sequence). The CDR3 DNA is TGTGCCAGTCTTTACCGGGACAGAGAAGCTTTCTTT. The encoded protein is CASLYRDREAFF.

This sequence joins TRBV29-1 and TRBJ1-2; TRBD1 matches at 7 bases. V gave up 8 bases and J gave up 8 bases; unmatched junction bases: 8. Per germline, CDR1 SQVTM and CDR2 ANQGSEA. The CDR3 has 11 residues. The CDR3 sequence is CSLGQEEGYTF. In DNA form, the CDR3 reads TGCAGCTTAGGACAGGAGGAGGGCTACACCTTC.

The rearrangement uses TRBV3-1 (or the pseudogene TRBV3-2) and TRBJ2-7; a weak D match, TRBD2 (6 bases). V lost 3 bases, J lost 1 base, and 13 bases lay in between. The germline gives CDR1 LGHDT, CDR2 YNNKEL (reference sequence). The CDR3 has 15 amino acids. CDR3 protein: CASSQRGLGSYEQYF. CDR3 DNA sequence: TGTGCCAGCAGCCAGCGGGGTCTGGGATCCTACGAGCAGTACTTC.

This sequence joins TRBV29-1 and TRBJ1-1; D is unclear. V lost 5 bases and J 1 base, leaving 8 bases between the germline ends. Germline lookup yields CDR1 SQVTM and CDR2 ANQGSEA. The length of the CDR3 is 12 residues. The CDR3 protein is CSVRFGNTEAFF. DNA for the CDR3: TGCAGCGTTCGCTTCGGGAACACTGAAGCTTTCTTT.

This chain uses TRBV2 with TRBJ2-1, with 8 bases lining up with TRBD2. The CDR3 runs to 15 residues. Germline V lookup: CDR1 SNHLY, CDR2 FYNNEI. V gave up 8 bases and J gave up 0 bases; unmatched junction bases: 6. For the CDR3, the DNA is TGTGCCAGCGAGGCGGGGGGAAGCTCCTACAATGAGCAGTTCTTC. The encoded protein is CASEAGGSSYNEQFF.

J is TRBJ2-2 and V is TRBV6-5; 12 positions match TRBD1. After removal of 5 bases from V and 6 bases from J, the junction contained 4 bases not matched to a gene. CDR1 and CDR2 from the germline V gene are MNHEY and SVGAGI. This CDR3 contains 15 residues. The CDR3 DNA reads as TGTGCCAGCAGTCCGGGACAGGGGGCTTCCGGGGAGCTGTTTTTT. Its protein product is CASSPGQGASGELFF.

The CDR3 region is CASSEGQPANTEAFF. The CDR3, as DNA: TGCGCCAGCAGTGAGGGACAGCCCGCGAACACTGAAGCTTTCTTT. The rearrangement links TRBV10-1 to TRBJ1-1; D is possibly TRBD1 (6 bases). This CDR3 comprises 15 residues. Trimming removed 2 bases from V and 1 base from J, with 11 bases in between. The V gene's germline CDR1 is WNHNN and CDR2 SYGVQD (reference sequence).

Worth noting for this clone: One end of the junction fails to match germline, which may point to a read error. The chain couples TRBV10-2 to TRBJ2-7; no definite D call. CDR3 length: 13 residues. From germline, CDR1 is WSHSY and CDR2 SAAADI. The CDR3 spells CGSRRQVNYEQYF. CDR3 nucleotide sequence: TGCGGCAGCAGGCGACAAGTTAATTACGAGCAGTACTTC.

CDR3 amino acids: CASTTGTGVHEQYF. The CDR3 coding sequence is TGTGCCAGCACCACCGGGACAGGGGTTCACGAGCAGTACTTC. The gene calls are TRBV3-1 (or the pseudogene TRBV3-2) and TRBJ2-7, with 10 bases aligning to TRBD1. V dropped 7 bases and J dropped 5; count of bases not matched to a gene: 8. This CDR3 is built from 14 residues. The V gene's germline CDR1 is LGHDT and CDR2 YNNKEL (reference sequence).

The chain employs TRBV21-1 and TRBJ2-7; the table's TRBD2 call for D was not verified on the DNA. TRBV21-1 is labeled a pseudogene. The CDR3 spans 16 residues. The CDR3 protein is CASSKWYGGEVYEQYF. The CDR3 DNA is TGTGCCAGCAGCAAATGGTATGGAGGGGAGGTCTACGAGCAGTACTTC.

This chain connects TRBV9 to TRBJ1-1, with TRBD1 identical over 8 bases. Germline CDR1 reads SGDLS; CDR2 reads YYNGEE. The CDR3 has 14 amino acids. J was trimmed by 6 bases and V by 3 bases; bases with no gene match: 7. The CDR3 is CASSADRVSSEAFF. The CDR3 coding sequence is TGTGCCAGCAGCGCGGACAGGGTATCGTCTGAAGCTTTCTTT.

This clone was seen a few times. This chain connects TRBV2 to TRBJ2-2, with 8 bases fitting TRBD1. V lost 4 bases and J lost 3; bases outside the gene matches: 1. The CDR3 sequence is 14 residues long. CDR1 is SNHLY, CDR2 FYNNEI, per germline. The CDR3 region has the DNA TGTGCCAGCAGTGTGACAGGGGACACCGGGGAGCTGTTTTTT. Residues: CASSVTGDTGELFF.

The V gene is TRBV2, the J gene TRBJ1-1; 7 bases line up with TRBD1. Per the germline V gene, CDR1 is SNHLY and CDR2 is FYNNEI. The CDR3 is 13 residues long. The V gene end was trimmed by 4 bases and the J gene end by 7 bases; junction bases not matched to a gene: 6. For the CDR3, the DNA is TGTGCCAGCAGTGGACAGGGCAGGGGTGAAGCTTTCTTT. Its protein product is CASSGQGRGEAFF.

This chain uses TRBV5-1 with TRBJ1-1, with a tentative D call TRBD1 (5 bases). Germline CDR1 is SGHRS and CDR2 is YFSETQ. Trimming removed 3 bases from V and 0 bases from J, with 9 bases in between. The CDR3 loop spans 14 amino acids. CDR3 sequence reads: CASSSGLVNTEAFF. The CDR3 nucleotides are TGCGCCAGCAGCTCGGGACTTGTGAACACTGAAGCTTTCTTT.

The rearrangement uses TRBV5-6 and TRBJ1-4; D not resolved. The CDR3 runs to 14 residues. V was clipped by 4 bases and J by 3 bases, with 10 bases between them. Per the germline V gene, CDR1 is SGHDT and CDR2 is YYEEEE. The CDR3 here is CASSGGFSNEKLFF. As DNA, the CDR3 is TGTGCCAGCAGCGGAGGGTTTTCTAATGAAAAACTGTTTTTT.

As DNA, the CDR3 is TGTGCCAGCTCACGGGCGGGGAACACTGAAGCTTTCTTT. Encoded protein: CASSRAGNTEAFF. This chain joins TRBV18 and TRBJ1-1; no firm D call. CDR3 length: 13 amino acids. Trimming left V 4 bases short and J 1 base short, with 7 bases between. The germline CDR1 and CDR2 sequences are KGHSH and LQKENI.

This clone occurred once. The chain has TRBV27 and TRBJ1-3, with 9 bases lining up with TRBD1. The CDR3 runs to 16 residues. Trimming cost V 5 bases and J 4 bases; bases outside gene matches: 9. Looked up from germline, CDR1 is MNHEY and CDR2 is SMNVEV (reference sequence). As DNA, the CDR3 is TGTGCCAGCAGTCCCACAGGGGGCGGTCTGGGAAACACCATATATTTT. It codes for CASSPTGGGLGNTIYF.

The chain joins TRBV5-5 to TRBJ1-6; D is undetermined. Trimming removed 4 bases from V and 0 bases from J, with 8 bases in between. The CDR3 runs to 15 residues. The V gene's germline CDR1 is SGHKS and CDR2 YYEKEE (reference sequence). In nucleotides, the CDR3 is TGTGCCAGCAGCCCCAGGCTCTCCTATAATTCACCCCTCCACTTT. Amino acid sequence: CASSPRLSYNSPLHF. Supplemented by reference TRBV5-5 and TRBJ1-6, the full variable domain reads DAGVTQSPTHLIKTRGQQVTLRCSPISGHKSVSWYQQVLGQGPQFIFQYYEKEERGRGNFPDRFSARQFPNYSSELNVNALLLGDSALYLCASSPRLSYNSPLHFGNGTRLTVT.